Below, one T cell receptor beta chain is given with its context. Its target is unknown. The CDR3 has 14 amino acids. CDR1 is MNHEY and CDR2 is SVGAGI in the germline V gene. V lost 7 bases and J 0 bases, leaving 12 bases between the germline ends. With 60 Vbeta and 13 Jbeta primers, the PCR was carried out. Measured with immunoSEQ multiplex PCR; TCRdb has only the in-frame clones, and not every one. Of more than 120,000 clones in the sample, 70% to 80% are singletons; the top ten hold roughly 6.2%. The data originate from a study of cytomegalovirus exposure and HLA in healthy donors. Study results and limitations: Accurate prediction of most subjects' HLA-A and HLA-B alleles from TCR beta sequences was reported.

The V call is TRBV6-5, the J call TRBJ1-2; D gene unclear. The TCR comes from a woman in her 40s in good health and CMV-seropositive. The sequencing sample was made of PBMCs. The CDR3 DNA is TGTGCCAGCACCCGGACTGAATCTAACTATGGCTACACCTTC. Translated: CASTRTESNYGYTF.